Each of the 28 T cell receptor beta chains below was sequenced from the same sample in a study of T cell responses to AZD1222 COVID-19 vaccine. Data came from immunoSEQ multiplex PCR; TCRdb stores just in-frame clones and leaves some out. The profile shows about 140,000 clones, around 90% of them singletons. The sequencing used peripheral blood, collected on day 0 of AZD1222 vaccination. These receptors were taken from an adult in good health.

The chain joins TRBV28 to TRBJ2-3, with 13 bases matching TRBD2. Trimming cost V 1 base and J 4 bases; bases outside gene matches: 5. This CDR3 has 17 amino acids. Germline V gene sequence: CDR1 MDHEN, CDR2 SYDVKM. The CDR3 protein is CASSLFGTSGIADTQYF. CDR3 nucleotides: TGTGCCAGCAGTTTATTCGGGACTAGCGGGATCGCAGATACGCAGTATTTT.

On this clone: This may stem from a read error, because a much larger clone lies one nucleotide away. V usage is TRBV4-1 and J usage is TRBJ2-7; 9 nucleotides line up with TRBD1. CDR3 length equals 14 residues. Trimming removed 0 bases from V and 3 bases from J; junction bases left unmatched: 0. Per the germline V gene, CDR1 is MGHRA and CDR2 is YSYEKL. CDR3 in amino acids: CASSQETGGYEQYF. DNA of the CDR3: TGCGCCAGCAGCCAAGAGACAGGGGGCTACGAGCAGTACTTC.

CDR3 DNA: TGTGCCAGCAGGGGCCCTAGGGTAAACTATGGCTACACCTTC. Protein sequence: CASRGPRVNYGYTF. This chain joins TRBV28 and TRBJ1-2; no firm D call. The CDR3 spans 14 residues. Per the germline V gene, CDR1 is MDHEN and CDR2 is SYDVKM. The V and J ends lost 6 bases and 2 bases respectively, with 13 bases between them.

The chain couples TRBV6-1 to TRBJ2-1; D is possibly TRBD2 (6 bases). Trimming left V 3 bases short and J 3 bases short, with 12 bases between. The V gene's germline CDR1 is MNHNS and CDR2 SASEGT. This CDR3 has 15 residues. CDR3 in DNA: TGTGCCAGCAGTGATCGTTGGGAGGACTACAATGAGCAGTTCTTC. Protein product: CASSDRWEDYNEQFF.

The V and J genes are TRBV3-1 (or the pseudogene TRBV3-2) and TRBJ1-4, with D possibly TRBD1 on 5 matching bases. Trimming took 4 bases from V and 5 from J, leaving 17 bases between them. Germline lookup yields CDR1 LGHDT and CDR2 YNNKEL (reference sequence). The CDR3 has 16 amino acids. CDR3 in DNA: TGTGCCAGCAGCCCCTATCGGGGACTACTCAATGAAAAACTGTTTTTT. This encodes CASSPYRGLLNEKLFF.

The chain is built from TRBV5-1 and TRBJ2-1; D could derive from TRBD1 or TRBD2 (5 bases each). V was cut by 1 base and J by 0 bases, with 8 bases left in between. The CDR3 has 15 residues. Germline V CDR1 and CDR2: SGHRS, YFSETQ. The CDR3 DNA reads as TGCGCCAGCAGCTTGAATGGGGGCTCCTACAATGAGCAGTTCTTC. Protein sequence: CASSLNGGSYNEQFF. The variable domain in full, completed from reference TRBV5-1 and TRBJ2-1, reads KAGVTQTPRYLIKTRGQQVTLSCSPISGHRSVSWYQQTPGQGLQFLFEYFSETQRNKGNFPGRFSGRQFSNSRSEMNVSTLELGDSALYLCASSLNGGSYNEQFFGPGTRLTVL.

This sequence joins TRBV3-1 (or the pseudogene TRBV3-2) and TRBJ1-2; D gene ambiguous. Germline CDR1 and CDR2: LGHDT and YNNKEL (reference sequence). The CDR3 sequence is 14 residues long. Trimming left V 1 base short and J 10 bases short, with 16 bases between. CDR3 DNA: TGTGCCAGCAGCCAAGGGTCTCTCGGGAACGACTACACCTTC. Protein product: CASSQGSLGNDYTF.

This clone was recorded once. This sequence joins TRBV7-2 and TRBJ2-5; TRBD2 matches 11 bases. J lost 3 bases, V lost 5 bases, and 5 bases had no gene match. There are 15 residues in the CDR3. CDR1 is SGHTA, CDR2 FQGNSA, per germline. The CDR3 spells CASSRSGGAEETQYF. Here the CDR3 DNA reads TGTGCCAGCAGCCGTAGCGGGGGGGCTGAAGAGACCCAGTACTTC.

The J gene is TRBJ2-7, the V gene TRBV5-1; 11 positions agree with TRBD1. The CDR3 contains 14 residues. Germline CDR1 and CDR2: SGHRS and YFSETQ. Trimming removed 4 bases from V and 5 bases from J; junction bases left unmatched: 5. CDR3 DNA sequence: TGCGCCAGCAGCGAGGGGACAGGGGGGGACGAGCAGTACTTC. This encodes CASSEGTGGDEQYF.

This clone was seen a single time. The CDR3 bases are TGCGCCAGCAGCCAAGATCTGGCGGACAGCAAGAGTGAAGCTTTCTTT. Its translation is CASSQDLADSKSEAFF. The chain has TRBV4-1 and TRBJ1-1; D perhaps matches TRBD1 (6 bases). Trimming removed 0 bases from V and 7 bases from J, with 18 bases in between. Germline loops: CDR1 MGHRA, CDR2 YSYEKL. CDR3 length: 16 residues.

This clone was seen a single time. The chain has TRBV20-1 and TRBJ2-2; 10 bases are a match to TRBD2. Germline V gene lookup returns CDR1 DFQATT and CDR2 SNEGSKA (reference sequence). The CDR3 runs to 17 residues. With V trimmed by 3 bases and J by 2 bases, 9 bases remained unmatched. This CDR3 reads CSASRLAGAFNTGELFF. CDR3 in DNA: TGCAGTGCTAGTAGGCTAGCGGGAGCCTTTAACACCGGGGAGCTGTTTTTT.

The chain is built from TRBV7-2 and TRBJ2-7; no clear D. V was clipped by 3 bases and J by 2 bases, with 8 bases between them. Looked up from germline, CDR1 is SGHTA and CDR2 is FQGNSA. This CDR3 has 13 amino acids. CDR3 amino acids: CASSFRGPYEQYF. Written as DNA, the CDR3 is TGTGCCAGCAGCTTCAGAGGCCCCTACGAGCAGTACTTC.

The CDR3 loop is CATSDRGRGSGPQPQHF. DNA of the CDR3: TGTGCCACCAGTGACCGTGGAAGGGGTAGTGGTCCTCAGCCCCAGCATTTT. The chain joins TRBV24-1 to TRBJ1-5, with D tentatively TRBD1 (5 bases). CDR3 length: 17 residues. The germline V gene has CDR1 KGHDR and CDR2 SFDVKD. V was trimmed by 4 bases and J by 6 bases, leaving 21 bases between them.

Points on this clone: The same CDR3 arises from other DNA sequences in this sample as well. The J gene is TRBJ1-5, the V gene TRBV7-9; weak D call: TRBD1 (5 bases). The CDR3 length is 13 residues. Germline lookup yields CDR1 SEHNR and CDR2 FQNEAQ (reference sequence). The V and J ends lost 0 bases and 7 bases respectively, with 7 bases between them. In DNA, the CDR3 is TGTGCCAGCAGCTTAGCCGGGGACCAGCCCCAGCATTTT. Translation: CASSLAGDQPQHF.

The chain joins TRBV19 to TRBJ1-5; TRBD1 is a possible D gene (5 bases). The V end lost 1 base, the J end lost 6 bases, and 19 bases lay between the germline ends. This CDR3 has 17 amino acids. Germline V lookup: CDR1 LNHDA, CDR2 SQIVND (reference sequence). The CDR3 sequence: CASSIGLGVAGTQPQHF. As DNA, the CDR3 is TGTGCCAGTAGTATAGGCTTGGGGGTTGCGGGTACTCAGCCCCAGCATTTT.

The CDR3 sequence is CASSRTANQPQHF. In DNA, the CDR3 is TGTGCCAGCAGTCGGACCGCTAATCAGCCCCAGCATTTT. The chain is built from TRBV27 and TRBJ1-5; no clear D. Looked up from germline, CDR1 is MNHEY and CDR2 is SMNVEV (reference sequence). This CDR3 comprises 13 residues. Between the trimmed V and J ends, which lost 5 bases and 4 bases, there was a span of 9 bases.

The CDR3: CASSPRLAGGYEQYF. In DNA, the CDR3 is TGTGCCAGCAGCCCCCGACTAGCGGGAGGCTACGAGCAGTACTTC. The chain joins TRBV7-2 to TRBJ2-7; 13 nucleotides match TRBD2. The trim removed 5 bases at V and 3 bases at J, leaving 4 bases unmatched. CDR1 and CDR2 (germline): SGHTA, FQGNSA. This CDR3 contains 15 residues.

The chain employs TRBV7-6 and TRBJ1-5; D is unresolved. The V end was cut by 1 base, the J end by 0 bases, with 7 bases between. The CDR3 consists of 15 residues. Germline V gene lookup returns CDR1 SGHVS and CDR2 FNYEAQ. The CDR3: CASSLDFGSNQPQHF. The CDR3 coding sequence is TGTGCCAGCAGCTTAGACTTCGGTAGCAATCAGCCCCAGCATTTT.

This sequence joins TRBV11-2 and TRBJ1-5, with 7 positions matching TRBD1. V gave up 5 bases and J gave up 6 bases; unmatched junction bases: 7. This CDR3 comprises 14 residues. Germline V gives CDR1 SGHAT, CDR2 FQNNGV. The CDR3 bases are TGTGCCAGCAGCACTACAGGGGAAGTTCAGCCCCAGCATTTT. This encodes CASSTTGEVQPQHF.

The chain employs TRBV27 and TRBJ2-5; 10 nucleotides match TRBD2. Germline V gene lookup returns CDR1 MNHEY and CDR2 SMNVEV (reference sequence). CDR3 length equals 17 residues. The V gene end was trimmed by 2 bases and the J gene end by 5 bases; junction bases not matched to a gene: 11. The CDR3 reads CASSLRYPLAGDETQYF. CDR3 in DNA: TGTGCCAGCAGTTTAAGGTATCCCCTAGCGGGAGATGAGACCCAGTACTTC.

The DNA of the CDR3 is TGTGCCACCCTAGCGGAGGGTGAGACCCAGTACTTC. Its protein is CATLAEGETQYF. J is TRBJ2-5 and V is TRBV11-2, with 7 bases identical to TRBD2. The CDR3 spans 12 residues. With V trimmed by 10 bases and J by 5 bases, 7 bases remained unmatched. In germline, CDR1 is SGHAT, CDR2 FQNNGV.

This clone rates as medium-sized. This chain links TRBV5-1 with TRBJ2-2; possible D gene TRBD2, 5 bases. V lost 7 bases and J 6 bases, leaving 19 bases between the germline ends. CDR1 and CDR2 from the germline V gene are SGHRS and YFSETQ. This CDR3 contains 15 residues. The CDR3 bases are TGCGCCAGCGGGGTGAGGGCAGGAGTGCCCGGGGAGCTGTTTTTT. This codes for CASGVRAGVPGELFF.

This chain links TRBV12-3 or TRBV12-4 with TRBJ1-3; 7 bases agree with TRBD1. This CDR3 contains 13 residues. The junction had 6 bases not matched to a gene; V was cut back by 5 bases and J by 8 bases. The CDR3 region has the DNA TGTGCCAGCAGTAAACAGGGGTGGGACACCATATATTTT. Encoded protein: CASSKQGWDTIYF.

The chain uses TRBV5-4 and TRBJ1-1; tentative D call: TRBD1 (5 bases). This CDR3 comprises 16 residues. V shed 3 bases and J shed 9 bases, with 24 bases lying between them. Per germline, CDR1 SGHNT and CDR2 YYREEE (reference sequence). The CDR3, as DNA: TGTGCCAGCAGCTCCGGCCGGGGGGATGCACAAACTAAAGCTTTCTTT. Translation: CASSSGRGDAQTKAFF.

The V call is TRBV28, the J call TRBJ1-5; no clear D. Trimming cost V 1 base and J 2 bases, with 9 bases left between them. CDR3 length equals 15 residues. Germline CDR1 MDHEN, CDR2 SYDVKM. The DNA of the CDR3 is TGTGCCAGCAGTTTATACACGAGGGGCAATCAGCCCCAGCATTTT. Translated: CASSLYTRGNQPQHF. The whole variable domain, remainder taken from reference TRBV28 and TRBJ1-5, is DVKVTQSSRYLVKRTGEKVFLECVQDMDHENMFWYRQDPGLGLRLIYFSYDVKMKEKGDIPEGYSVSREKKERFSLILESASTNQTSMYLCASSLYTRGNQPQHFGDGTRLSIL.

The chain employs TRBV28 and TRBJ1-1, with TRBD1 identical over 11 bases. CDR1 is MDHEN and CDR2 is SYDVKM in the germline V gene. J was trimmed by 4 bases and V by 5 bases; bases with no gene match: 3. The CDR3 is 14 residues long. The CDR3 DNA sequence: TGTGCCAGCAGTGGGGACAGGGGGACCACTGAAGCTTTCTTT. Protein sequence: CASSGDRGTTEAFF.

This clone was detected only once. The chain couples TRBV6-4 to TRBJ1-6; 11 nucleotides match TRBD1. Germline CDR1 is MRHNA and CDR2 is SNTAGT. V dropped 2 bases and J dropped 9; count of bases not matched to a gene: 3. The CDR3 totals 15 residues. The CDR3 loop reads CASSDEGQGVSPLHF. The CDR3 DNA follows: TGTGCCAGCAGTGACGAGGGACAGGGGGTTTCACCCCTCCACTTT.

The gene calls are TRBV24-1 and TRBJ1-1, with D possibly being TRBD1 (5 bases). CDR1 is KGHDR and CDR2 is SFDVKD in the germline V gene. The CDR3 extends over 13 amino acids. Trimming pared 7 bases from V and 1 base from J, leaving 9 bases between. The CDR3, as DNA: TGTGCCACCAGGGAGGGGCGGAACACTGAAGCTTTCTTT. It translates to CATREGRNTEAFF.